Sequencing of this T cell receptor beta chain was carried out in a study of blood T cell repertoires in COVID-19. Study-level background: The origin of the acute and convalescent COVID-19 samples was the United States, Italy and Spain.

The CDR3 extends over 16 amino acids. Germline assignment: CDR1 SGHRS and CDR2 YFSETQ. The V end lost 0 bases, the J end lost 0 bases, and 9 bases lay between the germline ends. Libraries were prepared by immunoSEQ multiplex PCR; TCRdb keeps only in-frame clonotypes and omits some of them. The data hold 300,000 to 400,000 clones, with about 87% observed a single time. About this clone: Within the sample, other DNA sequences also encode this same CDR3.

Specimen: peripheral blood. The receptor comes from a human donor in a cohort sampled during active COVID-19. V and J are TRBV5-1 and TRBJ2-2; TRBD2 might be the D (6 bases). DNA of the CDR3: TGCGCCAGCAGCTTGGTCGGCGGGGCGAACACCGGGGAGCTGTTTTTT. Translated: CASSLVGGANTGELFF.